The 18 T cell receptor beta chains presented below share a single source sample, sequenced in a study of beta chain features in type 1 diabetes. The investigators reverse transcribed all of the isolated RNA, so they sequenced expressed TCRB transcripts. Sequencing was performed with immunoSEQ multiplex PCR; in TCRdb, only in-frame clones are kept and a portion is missing. The sample includes hundreds of thousands of clones, 15% to 17% of them seen just once. The source material was naive CD4+ T cells from blood. The source of these receptors is a man in his late teens or twenties in good health.

This clone was seen a handful of times. The chain combines TRBV9 with TRBJ2-7; tentatively, D is TRBD2 (6 bases). The CDR3 length is 17 residues. Germline V gene data show CDR1 as SGDLS and CDR2 as YYNGEE. Between the trimmed V and J ends, which lost 3 bases and 2 bases, there was a span of 21 bases. The CDR3 spells CASSAGPFLAQTYEQYF. CDR3 sequence (DNA): TGTGCCAGCAGCGCTGGGCCATTCCTAGCGCAGACCTACGAGCAGTACTTC.

This chain connects TRBV7-3 to TRBJ2-2; D is ambiguous. Germline V gene sequence: CDR1 SGHTA, CDR2 FQGTGA. The V gene lost 3 bases and the J gene lost 1 base, with 9 bases spanning the gap. There are 15 residues in the CDR3. The CDR3 DNA follows: TGTGCCAGCAGCTTGGAAGACGGGAACACCGGGGAGCTGTTTTTT. Its translation is CASSLEDGNTGELFF.

This clone has just a few counts. The V call is TRBV28, the J call TRBJ2-4; the D gene is possibly TRBD2 (6 bases). Trimming stripped 5 bases from V and 7 bases from J, with 18 bases between. In germline, CDR1 is MDHEN, CDR2 SYDVKM. CDR3 length: 15 residues. CDR3 bases: TGTGCCAGCAGTCCACCTTGGGGAGGTGGGAACATTCAGTACTTC. Its translation: CASSPPWGGGNIQYF.

The table lists this clone with a few counts. The J gene is TRBJ1-2, the V gene TRBV4-2; unclear D gene. The CDR3 loop spans 13 amino acids. V gave up 1 base and J gave up 7 bases, with 10 bases separating them. Germline CDR1 and CDR2: LGHNA and YNFKEQ. CDR3 loop: CASSQAGSFGYTF. The CDR3 coding sequence is TGTGCCAGCAGCCAAGCGGGAAGTTTTGGCTACACCTTC.

This chain links TRBV15 with TRBJ2-7, with D perhaps matching TRBD2 (6 bases). This CDR3 has 15 residues. With 4 bases removed from V and 1 base from J, the gap between germline ends came to 14 bases. Germline assignment: CDR1 LNHNV and CDR2 YYDKDF (reference sequence). CDR3 sequence: CATSTSGTGSYEQYF. Here the CDR3 DNA reads TGTGCCACCAGCACCTCCGGGACTGGGTCCTACGAGCAGTACTTC.

This clone was picked up a small number of times. This chain connects TRBV9 to TRBJ2-1; 15 nucleotides line up with TRBD2. Trimming at V came to 3 bases and at J to 6 bases, leaving 4 bases not matched to a gene. Per the germline V gene, CDR1 is SGDLS and CDR2 is YYNGEE. The CDR3 runs 16 residues. CDR3 loop: CASSAGLAGGANEQFF. CDR3 nucleotide sequence: TGTGCCAGCAGCGCGGGACTAGCGGGGGGCGCCAATGAGCAGTTCTTC.

This clone was counted between two and nine times. The rearrangement uses TRBV7-9 and TRBJ1-1; D gene uncertain. The CDR3 consists of 14 residues. Germline loops: CDR1 SEHNR, CDR2 FQNEAQ (reference sequence). Trimming took off 3 bases at V and 0 bases at J, with 8 bases between the two ends. The DNA for the CDR3 is TGTGCCAGCAGCTTTACCGGGGTGAACACTGAAGCTTTCTTT. Amino acids: CASSFTGVNTEAFF. The whole variable domain, filled in from reference TRBV7-9 and TRBJ1-1, reads DTGVSQNPRHKITKRGQNVTFRCDPISEHNRLYWYRQTLGQGPEFLTYFQNEAQLEKSRLLSDRFSAERPKGSFSTLEIQRTEQGDSAMYLCASSFTGVNTEAFFGQGTRLTVV.

A few counts support this clone. V is TRBV29-1 and J is TRBJ2-5; TRBD1 aligns across 7 bases. The CDR3 length is 16 residues. Unmatched junction bases numbered 8, after V lost 0 bases and J lost 1 base. Germline CDR1 SQVTM, CDR2 ANQGSEA. The CDR3 nucleotides read TGCAGCGTTGAAGAACAGGGACAGTGGCCCCAAGAGACCCAGTACTTC. Protein: CSVEEQGQWPQETQYF.

A remark on this clone: The junction does not match germline at one end; this may be a read error. The chain joins TRBV5-8 to TRBJ2-7; 8 bases agree with TRBD1. From germline, CDR1 is SGHTS and CDR2 YDEGEE. The CDR3 has 15 amino acids. The CDR3 DNA reads TGTGCCAGCAGGTTGGCCGGACAGGGCACCTACGAGCAGTACTTC. Protein product: CASRLAGQGTYEQYF.

This sequence joins TRBV5-6 and TRBJ2-7; D unclear. The V gene lost 1 base and the J gene lost 3 bases, with 11 bases spanning the gap. Germline values: CDR1 SGHDT, CDR2 YYEEEE. This CDR3 is 14 amino acids long. DNA for the CDR3: TGTGCCAGCAGCTTGCGGGCAGACCGCTACGAGCAGTACTTC. This sequence encodes CASSLRADRYEQYF.

The sample holds a few counts of this clone. V and J are TRBV7-2 and TRBJ2-6, with TRBD1 matching over 9 bases. This CDR3 has 17 residues. V was clipped by 5 bases and J by 2 bases; unmatched bases: 7. Per germline, CDR1 SGHTA and CDR2 FQGNSA. The CDR3 here is CASSPGTGGAGANVLTF. In nucleotides, the CDR3 is TGTGCCAGCAGCCCTGGAACAGGGGGCGCTGGGGCCAACGTCCTGACTTTC.

V and J are TRBV7-3 and TRBJ2-1; D is possibly TRBD2 (6 bases). This CDR3 spans 15 amino acids. Germline V gives CDR1 SGHTA, CDR2 FQGTGA. Trimming removed 4 bases at V and 4 bases at J, with 14 bases between. CDR3 sequence: CASSSREVGYNEQFF. The CDR3 DNA reads TGTGCCAGCAGCTCAAGGGAGGTGGGGTACAATGAGCAGTTCTTC.

The chain is built from TRBV19 and TRBJ2-6, with D perhaps TRBD2 (5 bases). CDR1 is LNHDA, CDR2 SQIVND, per germline (reference sequence). Between the trimmed V and J ends, which lost 6 bases and 0 bases, there was a span of 12 bases. The CDR3 contains 16 residues. The CDR3 region has the DNA TGTGCCAGTAGGATTGGGAGTGTCTCTGGGGCCAACGTCCTGACTTTC. It translates to CASRIGSVSGANVLTF.

The V call is TRBV6-4, the J call TRBJ1-1; a weak D match, TRBD1 (6 bases). CDR1 MRHNA and CDR2 SNTAGT come from the germline V gene. With 2 bases removed from V and 5 bases from J, the gap between germline ends came to 9 bases. The CDR3 has 13 amino acids. The CDR3 here is CASSDRGRTEAFF. The CDR3 bases are TGTGCCAGCAGTGACAGGGGGAGGACTGAAGCTTTCTTT.

This clone has only a few counts. The chain links TRBV19 to TRBJ2-5, with 7 bases fitting TRBD2. Germline loops: CDR1 LNHDA, CDR2 SQIVND (reference sequence). This CDR3 contains 15 residues. V shed 5 bases, J shed 2 bases, and the junction held 8 bases outside the gene matches. The CDR3 DNA sequence: TGTGCCAGTAGTCAAGCCGGGACTACACAAGAGACCCAGTACTTC. It yields the protein CASSQAGTTQETQYF.

V and J are TRBV7-2 and TRBJ2-7; 7 bases match TRBD2. The CDR3 runs 14 residues. Germline CDR1 SGHTA, CDR2 FQGNSA. With 4 bases clipped from V and 6 bases from J, the junction kept 9 bases outside the gene matches. For the CDR3, the DNA is TGTGCCAGCAGCTCCAGCGGGAAAAATGTCGAGCAGTACTTC. Its translation is CASSSSGKNVEQYF.

This clone was recorded a few times. The V call is TRBV15, the J call TRBJ2-5; D uncertain. This CDR3 has 16 residues. Germline CDR1 LNHNV, CDR2 YYDKDF (reference sequence). V lost 0 bases and J 5 bases, leaving 16 bases between the germline ends. The CDR3 here is CATSRETLWGLETQYF. CDR3 sequence (DNA): TGTGCCACCAGCAGAGAGACGTTGTGGGGATTGGAGACCCAGTACTTC. The full variable domain, its missing parts supplied by reference TRBV15 and TRBJ2-5, is DAMVIQNPRYQVTQFGKPVTLSCSQTLNHNVMYWYQQKSSQAPKLLFHYYDKDFNNEADTPDNFQSRRPNTSFCFLDIRSPGLGDTAMYLCATSRETLWGLETQYFGPGTRLLVL.

V is TRBV28 and J is TRBJ1-1; 11 bases map to TRBD1. The J segment lost 6 bases and the V segment lost 7 bases, leaving 4 bases of the junction unmatched. The CDR3 is 13 amino acids. Germline V gene sequence: CDR1 MDHEN, CDR2 SYDVKM. The CDR3 spells CASIGTGGPEAFF. The DNA of the CDR3 is TGTGCCAGCATCGGGACAGGGGGTCCTGAAGCTTTCTTT. Using reference TRBV28 and TRBJ1-1 for the parts outside the CDR3, the full variable domain is DVKVTQSSRYLVKRTGEKVFLECVQDMDHENMFWYRQDPGLGLRLIYFSYDVKMKEKGDIPEGYSVSREKKERFSLILESASTNQTSMYLCASIGTGGPEAFFGQGTRLTVV.